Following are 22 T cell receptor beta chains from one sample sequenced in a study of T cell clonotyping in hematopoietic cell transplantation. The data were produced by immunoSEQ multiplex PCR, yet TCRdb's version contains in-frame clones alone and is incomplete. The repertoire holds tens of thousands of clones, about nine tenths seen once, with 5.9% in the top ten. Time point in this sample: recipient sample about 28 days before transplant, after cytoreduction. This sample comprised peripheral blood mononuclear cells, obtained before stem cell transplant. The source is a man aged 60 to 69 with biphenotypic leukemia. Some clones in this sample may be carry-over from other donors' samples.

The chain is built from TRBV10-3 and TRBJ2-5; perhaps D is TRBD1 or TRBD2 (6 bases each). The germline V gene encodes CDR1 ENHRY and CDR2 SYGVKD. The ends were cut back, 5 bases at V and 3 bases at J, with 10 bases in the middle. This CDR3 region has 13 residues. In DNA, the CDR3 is TGTGCCATCAGTCCGGGGGCGGAAGAGACCCAGTACTTC. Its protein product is CAISPGAEETQYF.

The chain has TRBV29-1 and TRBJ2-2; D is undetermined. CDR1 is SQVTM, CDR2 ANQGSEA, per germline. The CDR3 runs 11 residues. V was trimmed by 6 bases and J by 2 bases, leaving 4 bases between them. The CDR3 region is CSVYNTGELFF. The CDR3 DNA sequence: TGCAGCGTCTATAACACCGGGGAGCTGTTTTTT.

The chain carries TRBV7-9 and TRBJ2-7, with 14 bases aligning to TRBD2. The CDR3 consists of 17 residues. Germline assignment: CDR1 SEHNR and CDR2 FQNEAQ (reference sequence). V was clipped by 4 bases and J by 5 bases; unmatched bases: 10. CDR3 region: CASSSGTSGRGGHEQYF. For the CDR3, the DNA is TGTGCCAGCAGCTCCGGGACTAGCGGGAGAGGGGGGCACGAGCAGTACTTC. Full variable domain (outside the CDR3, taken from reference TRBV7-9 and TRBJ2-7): DTGVSQNPRHKITKRGQNVTFRCDPISEHNRLYWYRQTLGQGPEFLTYFQNEAQLEKSRLLSDRFSAERPKGSFSTLEIQRTEQGDSAMYLCASSSGTSGRGGHEQYFGPGTRLTVT.

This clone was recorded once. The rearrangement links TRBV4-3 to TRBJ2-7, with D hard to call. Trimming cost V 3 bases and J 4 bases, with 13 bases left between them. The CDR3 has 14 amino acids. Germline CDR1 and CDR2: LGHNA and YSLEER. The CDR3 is CASSQSWWSYEQYF. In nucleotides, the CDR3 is TGCGCCAGCAGCCAGAGTTGGTGGTCATACGAGCAGTACTTC.

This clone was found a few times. The CDR3 sequence: CASSVGQGTHGYTF. The CDR3 region has the DNA TGTGCCAGTAGTGTGGGACAGGGGACGCATGGCTACACCTTC. The chain has TRBV19 and TRBJ1-2; TRBD1 aligns across 10 bases. V trimming: 5 bases; J trimming: 6 bases; junction bases outside the gene matches: 6. The germline V gene has CDR1 LNHDA and CDR2 SQIVND (reference sequence). The CDR3 is made up of 14 amino acids.

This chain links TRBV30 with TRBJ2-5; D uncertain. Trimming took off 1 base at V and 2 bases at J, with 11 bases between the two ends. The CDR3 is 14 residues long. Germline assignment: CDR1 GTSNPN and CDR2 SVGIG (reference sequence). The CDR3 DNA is TGTGCCTGGAGTGGGACGGTGCCTCAAGAGACCCAGTACTTC. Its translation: CAWSGTVPQETQYF.

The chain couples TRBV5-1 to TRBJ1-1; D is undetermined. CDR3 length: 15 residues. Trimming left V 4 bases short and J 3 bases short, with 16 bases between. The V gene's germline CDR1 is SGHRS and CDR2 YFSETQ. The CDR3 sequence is CASSPAVTFDTEAFF. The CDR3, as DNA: TGCGCCAGCAGCCCTGCGGTCACCTTCGACACTGAAGCTTTCTTT. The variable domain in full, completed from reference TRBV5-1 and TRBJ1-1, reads KAGVTQTPRYLIKTRGQQVTLSCSPISGHRSVSWYQQTPGQGLQFLFEYFSETQRNKGNFPGRFSGRQFSNSRSEMNVSTLELGDSALYLCASSPAVTFDTEAFFGQGTRLTVV.

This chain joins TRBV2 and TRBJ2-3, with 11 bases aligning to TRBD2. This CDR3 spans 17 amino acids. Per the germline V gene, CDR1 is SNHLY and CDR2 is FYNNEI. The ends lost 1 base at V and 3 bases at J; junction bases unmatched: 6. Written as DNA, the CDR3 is TGTGCCAGCAGTGAAGGATTAGCGGGAGGGATAACAGATACGCAGTATTTT. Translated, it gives CASSEGLAGGITDTQYF.

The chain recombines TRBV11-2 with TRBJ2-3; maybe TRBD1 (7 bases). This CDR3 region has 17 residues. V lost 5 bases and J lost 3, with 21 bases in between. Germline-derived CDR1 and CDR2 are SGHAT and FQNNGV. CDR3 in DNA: TGTGCCAGCAGCCCCCAGGGGGGTCTAGGGAGGACAGATACGCAGTATTTT. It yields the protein CASSPQGGLGRTDTQYF.

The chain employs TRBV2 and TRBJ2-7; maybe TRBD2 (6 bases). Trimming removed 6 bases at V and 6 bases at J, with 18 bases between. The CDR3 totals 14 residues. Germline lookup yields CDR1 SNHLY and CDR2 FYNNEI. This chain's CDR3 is CASSKTAQGGEQYF. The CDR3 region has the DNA TGTGCCAGCAGCAAGACGGCCCAGGGAGGCGAGCAGTACTTC.

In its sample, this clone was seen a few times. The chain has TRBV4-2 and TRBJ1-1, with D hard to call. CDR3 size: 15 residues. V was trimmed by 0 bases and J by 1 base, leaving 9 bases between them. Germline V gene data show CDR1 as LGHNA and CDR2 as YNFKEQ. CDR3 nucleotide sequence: TGTGCCAGCAGCCAAGAGGTCCGCCGGAACACTGAAGCTTTCTTT. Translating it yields CASSQEVRRNTEAFF.

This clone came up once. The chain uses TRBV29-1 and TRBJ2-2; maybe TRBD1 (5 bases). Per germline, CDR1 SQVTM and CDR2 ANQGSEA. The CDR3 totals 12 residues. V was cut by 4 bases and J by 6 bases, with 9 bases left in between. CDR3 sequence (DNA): TGCAGCGTTGGTAGGGGATCCGGGGAGCTGTTTTTT. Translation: CSVGRGSGELFF.

CDR3: CASSVSQGTRETQYF. CDR3 bases: TGTGCCAGCAGCGTATCCCAGGGGACGCGAGAGACCCAGTACTTC. The chain recombines TRBV9 with TRBJ2-5, with D perhaps TRBD1 (6 bases). The CDR3 is 15 amino acids. Germline CDR1 SGDLS, CDR2 YYNGEE. Trimming pared 1 base from V and 4 bases from J, leaving 14 bases between.

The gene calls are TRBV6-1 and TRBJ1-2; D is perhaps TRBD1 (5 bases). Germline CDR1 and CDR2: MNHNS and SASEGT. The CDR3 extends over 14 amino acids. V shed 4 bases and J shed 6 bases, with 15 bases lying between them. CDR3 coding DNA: TGTGCCAGCAGTGTTAGTGGGGCATTTGATGGCTACACCTTC. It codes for CASSVSGAFDGYTF.

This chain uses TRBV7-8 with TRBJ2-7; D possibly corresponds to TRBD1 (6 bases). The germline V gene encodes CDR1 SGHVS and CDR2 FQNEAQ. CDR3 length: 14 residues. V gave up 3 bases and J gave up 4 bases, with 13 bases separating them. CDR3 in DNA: TGTGCCAGCAGCTTCGCAGGGGAGTCGTACGAGCAGTACTTC. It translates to CASSFAGESYEQYF.

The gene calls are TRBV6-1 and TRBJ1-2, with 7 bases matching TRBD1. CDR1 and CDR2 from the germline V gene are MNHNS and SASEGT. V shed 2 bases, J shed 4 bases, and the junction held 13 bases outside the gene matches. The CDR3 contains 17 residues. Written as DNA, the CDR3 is TGTGCCAGCAGTGAAAGAGGGGGCTTACTTATAGGCTATGGCTACACCTTC. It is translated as CASSERGGLLIGYGYTF.

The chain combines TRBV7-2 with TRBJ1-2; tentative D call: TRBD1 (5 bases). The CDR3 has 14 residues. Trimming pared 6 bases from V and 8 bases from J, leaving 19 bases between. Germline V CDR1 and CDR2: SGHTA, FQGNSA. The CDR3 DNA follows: TGTGCCAGCAGTCCCGGCGACAGACCCCGGGGCTACACCTTC. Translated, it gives CASSPGDRPRGYTF.

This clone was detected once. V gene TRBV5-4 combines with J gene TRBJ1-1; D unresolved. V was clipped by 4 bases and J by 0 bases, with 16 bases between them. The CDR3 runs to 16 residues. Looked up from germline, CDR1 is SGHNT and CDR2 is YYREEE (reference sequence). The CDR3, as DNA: TGTGCCAGCAGCCTAGACTTAGGGCAGATGAACACTGAAGCTTTCTTT. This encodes CASSLDLGQMNTEAFF.

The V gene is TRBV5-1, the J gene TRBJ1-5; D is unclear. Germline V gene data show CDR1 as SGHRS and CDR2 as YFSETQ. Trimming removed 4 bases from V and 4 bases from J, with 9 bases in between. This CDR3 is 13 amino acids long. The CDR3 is CASSPTGNQPQHF. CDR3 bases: TGCGCCAGCAGCCCCACGGGGAATCAGCCCCAGCATTTT.

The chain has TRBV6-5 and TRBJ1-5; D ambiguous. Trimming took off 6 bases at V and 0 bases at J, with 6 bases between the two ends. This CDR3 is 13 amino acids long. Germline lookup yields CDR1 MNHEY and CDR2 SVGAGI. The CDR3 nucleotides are TGTGCCAGCAGCCGGTCTAGCAATCAGCCCCAGCATTTT. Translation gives CASSRSSNQPQHF.

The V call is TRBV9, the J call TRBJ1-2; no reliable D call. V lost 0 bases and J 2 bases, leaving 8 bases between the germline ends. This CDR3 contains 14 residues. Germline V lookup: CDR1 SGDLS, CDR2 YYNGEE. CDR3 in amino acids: CASSVGGLNYGYTF. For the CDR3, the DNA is TGTGCCAGCAGCGTAGGTGGGCTCAACTATGGCTACACCTTC.

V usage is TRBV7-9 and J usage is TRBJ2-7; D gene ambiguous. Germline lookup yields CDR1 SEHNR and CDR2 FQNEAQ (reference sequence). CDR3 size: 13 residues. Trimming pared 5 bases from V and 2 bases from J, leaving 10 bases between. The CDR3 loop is CASSRTATYEQYF. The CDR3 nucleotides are TGTGCCAGCAGCCGGACGGCGACCTACGAGCAGTACTTC.